The T cell receptor (beta chain) described here comes from a study of blood T cells in healthy people across ages (dated by TCRdb to 2014 to 2015). About the investigation overall: In model experiments, roughly one uniquely barcoded TCR beta cDNA molecule per two T cells was captured by template switching. To track age-related changes in TCR beta repertoire diversity, the study relied on deep sequencing normalized with unique cDNA molecular identifiers. The donors were split into four age groups: young (average about 16 years), middle-aged (more than 35), aged (62) and long-lived (82). To avoid experimental bias, donors of different ages were distributed randomly across sequencing lanes. The study analyzed two additional independent replicas of 1 million unique cDNA reads from the same blood draw for two donors, one aged 18 to 29 and one aged 80 or older.

The library was generated by 5' RACE. These reads were obtained on an Illumina HiSeq 2500. A second about 6 to 11 cycle PCR used a sample-barcoded 5' primer and a J-beta primer mix. Each TCR beta cDNA molecule received a unique molecular identifier from a template-switch 5' adaptor carrying 12 random nucleotides. Each sample yielded at least 2.5 million CDR3-containing paired-end reads. First-strand cDNA was synthesized from all RNA with the Mint cDNA synthesis kit, primed by a TRBC-specific oligonucleotide. Following uracil-DNA glycosylase treatment, all cDNA underwent a first 18-cycle PCR with the universal primers M1SS and BC2_uni_R. The study's own analysis went as follows. For normalization, 1 million high-quality reads, each with a distinct molecular identifier, were randomly selected from each sample. Instead of being binned into consensus sequences, reads that shared molecular identifiers were thrown out. MiTCR, set to a Q25 quality threshold and the strictest error-elimination algorithm, was used for CDR3 identification, clonotype clustering and error correction. A nonparametric unseen species model using Euler transformation provided a lower-bound estimate of total TCR beta diversity. Starting from the raw public reads, TCRdb applied fastp trimming at Q25, assembled clones with MiXCR and retained in-frame beta chains. Here each entry gathers all rows of one CDR3 protein and keeps the most common genes and DNA. The V and J calls follow TCRdb's processing rather than the paper's. This sample is represented by 1.5 million to 2 million distinct CDR3 sequences; approximately 30% of them were singletons. Together, the top ten hold around 7.7% of the sample.

Broader findings and caveats from the paper: Compared with the aged group, the long-lived group had more naive CD4+ T cells, fewer expanded clones and increased TCR diversity, suggesting age selection. Because donor CMV infection status was unknown, age-related changes in expanded clonotypes were potentially confounded. Observed TCR beta diversity per million T cells fell roughly linearly with age, and a significant reduction was already apparent by age around 39. The percentage of naive T cells measured by flow cytometry correlated strongly with observed TCR beta diversity. Estimates of total diversity based on one million sequenced T cells were regarded as lower bounds and as underestimates. Conclusive comparison of naive and antigen-experienced compartments was prevented by the profiling of bulk unsorted PBMCs.

The roughly 39 donors, aged about 6 to 100 years, were systemically healthy Caucasian individuals from Russia. Each donor gave 8 to 10 milliliters of peripheral blood, drawn into EDTA-treated Vacutainer tubes. Ficoll-Paque density-gradient centrifugation was used to isolate PBMCs, with at least 7 million per sample. Trizol reagent was used to extract total RNA from PBMCs, with at least 6 micrograms per sample. For every donor, flow cytometry on a PBMC aliquot measured the percentage of naive CD45RAhigh/CD27high T cells. The CDR3 covers 15 residues, taking in both the cysteine and the phenylalanine. Solely the CDR3 DNA is kept, with 45 bases framed from the first base. Trimming takes 5 bases from V and 0 bases from J, and the germline ends sit 12 bases apart. CDR1 and CDR2, looked up from the germline V gene, are SGHTA and FQGNSA. To note about this clonotype: Its antigen is not yet known. Per-nucleotide qualities are absent, and no much larger clonotype sits a single base away.

The sequence was obtained from a woman aged 25 to 45 in good health. Rearrangement joined TRBV7-2 to TRBJ2-3; the D gene remains uncertain. The sample was blood. The DNA sequence is as follows: TGTGCCAGCAGCCGCCAGAAAGGGAGCACAGATACGCAGTATTTT. The translation is CASSRQKGSTDTQYF.